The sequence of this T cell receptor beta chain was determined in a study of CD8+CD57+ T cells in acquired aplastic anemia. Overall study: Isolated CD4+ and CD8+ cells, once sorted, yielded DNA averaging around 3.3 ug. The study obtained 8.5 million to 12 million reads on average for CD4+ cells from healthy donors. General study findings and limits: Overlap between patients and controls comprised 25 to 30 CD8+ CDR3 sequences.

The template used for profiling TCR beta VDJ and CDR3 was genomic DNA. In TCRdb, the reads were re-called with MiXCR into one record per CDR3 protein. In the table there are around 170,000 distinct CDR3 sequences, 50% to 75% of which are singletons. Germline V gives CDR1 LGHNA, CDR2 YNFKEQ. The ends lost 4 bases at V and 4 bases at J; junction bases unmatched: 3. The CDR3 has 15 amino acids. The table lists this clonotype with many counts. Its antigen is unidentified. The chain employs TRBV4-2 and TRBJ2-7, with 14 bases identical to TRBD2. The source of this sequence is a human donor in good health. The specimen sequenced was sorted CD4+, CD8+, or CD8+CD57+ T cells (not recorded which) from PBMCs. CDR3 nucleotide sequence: TGTGCCAGCAGCCCCGGGACTAGCGGGAGTTACGAGCAGTACTTC. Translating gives CASSPGTSGSYEQYF.